This TCR beta chain was retrieved from a study of cytomegalovirus exposure and HLA in healthy donors. Study at large: Earlier, 150 million to 200 million T cells were analyzed, and 117 million unique TCR beta sequences were found among them.

Each donor was nominally healthy when sampled (though unrecorded immune exposures were likely). On this clone: As yet, its antigen is unknown.

The PCR had 60 Vbeta and 13 Jbeta primers. TCRdb's table, derived via immunoSEQ multiplex PCR, lists solely in-frame clones and lacks some. Seen here are 100,000 to 150,000 clones, 60% to 85% observed once, and the top ten hold roughly 3.6%. V was clipped by 8 bases and J by 1 base; unmatched bases: 3. This CDR3 has 13 amino acids. Germline values: CDR1 SGHTA, CDR2 FQGTGA. Findings of the study overall: The productive fraction for most TCR beta V segments was about 90% or about 30% in an earlier analysis. When the data were analyzed later, several of the most significant clusters appeared to be linked to common viral pathogens.

Sequenced input: PBMCs. This TCR derives from a man aged 25 to 40 in good health and CMV-seronegative. The chain links TRBV7-3 to TRBJ2-3; 7 bases are a match to TRBD2. The DNA for the CDR3 is TGTGCCAGCTCGAGCGGGGGCACAGATACGCAGTATTTT. This encodes CASSSGGTDTQYF. The full variable domain, its missing parts supplied by reference TRBV7-3 and TRBJ2-3, is GAGVSQTPSNKVTEKGKYVELRCDPISGHTALYWYRQSLGQGPEFLIYFQGTGAADDSGLPNDRFFAVRPEGSVSTLKIQRTERGDSAVYLCASSSGGTDTQYFGPGTRLTVL.